This note documents a single T cell receptor (beta chain) sequence. This entry is derived from a study of blood T cell repertoires in COVID-19. Study details: Collection of acute and convalescent COVID-19 samples took place in the United States, Italy and Spain. T cells, B-cell-depleted T cells, or PBMCs provided the cDNA or gDNA that served as material.

The CDR3 extends over 14 amino acids. Trimming at V came to 7 bases and at J to 5 bases, leaving 9 bases not matched to a gene. Germline V gene sequence: CDR1 ENHRY, CDR2 SYGVKD. In the authors' workflow: Amplification of reference gene primers was used by the study to estimate nucleated cell counts. Sequenced by immunoSEQ multiplex PCR; TCRdb stores in-frame clones only, minus some. That table furnishes V, J and clone size, whereas the DNA furnished D and trimming. Of some 270,000 clones in the sample, roughly 84% are singletons; the top ten hold 1.5% to 1.7%. The V and J genes are TRBV10-3 and TRBJ1-1, with 8 bases lining up with TRBD1. Sequenced: peripheral blood. The clonotype originates from a middle-aged woman who had recovered from COVID-19. DNA of the CDR3: TGTGCCATCACTGCGGACAGGGCTCGGACTGAAGCTTTCTTT. Its protein is CAITADRARTEAFF.